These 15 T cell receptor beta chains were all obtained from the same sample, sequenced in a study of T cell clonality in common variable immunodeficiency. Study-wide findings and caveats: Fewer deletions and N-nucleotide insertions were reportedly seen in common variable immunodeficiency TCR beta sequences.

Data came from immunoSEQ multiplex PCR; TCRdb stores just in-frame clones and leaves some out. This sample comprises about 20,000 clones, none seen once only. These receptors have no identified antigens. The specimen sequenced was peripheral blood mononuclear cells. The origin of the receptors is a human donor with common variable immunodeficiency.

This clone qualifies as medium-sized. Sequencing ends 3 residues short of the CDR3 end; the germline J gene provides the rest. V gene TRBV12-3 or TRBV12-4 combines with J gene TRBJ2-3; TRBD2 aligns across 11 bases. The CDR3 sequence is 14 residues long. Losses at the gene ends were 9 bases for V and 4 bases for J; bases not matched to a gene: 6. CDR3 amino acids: CASCSGGAADTQYF. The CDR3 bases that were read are TGTGCCAGTTGTAGCGGGGGGGCAGCAGATACG.

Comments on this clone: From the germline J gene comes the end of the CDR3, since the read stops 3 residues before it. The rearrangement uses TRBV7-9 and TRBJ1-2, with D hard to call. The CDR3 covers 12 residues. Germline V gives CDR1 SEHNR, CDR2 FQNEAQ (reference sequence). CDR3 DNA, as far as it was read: TGTGCCAGCAGCTTATTCGGGGAGGGC. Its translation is CASSLFGEG. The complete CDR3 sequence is CASSLFGEGYTF.

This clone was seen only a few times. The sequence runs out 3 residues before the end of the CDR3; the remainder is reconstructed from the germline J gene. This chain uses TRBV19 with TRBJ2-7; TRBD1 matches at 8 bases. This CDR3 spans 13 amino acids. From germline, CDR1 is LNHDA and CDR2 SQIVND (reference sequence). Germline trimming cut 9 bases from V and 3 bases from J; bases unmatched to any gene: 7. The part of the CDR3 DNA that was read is TGTGCCAGCACTAAGACAGGGGTCTACGAG. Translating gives CASTKTGVYE. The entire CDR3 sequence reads CASTKTGVYEQYF.

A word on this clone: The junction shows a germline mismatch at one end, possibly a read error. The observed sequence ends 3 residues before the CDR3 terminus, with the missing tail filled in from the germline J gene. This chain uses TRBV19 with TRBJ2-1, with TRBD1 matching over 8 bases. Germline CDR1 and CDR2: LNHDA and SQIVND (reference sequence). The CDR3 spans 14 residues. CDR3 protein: CASSIAGGYSEQFF. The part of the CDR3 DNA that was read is TGTGCCAGTAGTATTGCAGGGGGCTACAGTGAG.

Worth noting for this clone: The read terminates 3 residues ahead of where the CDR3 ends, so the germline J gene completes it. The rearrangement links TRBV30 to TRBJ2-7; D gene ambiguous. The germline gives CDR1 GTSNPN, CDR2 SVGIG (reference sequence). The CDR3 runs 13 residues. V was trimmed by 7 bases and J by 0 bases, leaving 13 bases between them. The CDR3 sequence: CAFDLTNSYEQYF. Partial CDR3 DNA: TGTGCCTTCGACCTGACAAACTCCTACGAG.

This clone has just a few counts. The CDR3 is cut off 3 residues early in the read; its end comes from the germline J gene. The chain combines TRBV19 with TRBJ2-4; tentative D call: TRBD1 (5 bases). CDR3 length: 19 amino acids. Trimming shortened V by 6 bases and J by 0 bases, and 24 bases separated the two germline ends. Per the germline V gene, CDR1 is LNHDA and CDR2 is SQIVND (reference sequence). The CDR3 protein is CASRGMKRVGDIAKNIQYF. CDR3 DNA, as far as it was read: TGTGCCAGTAGAGGCATGAAACGTGTAGGGGATATAGCCAAAAACATT.

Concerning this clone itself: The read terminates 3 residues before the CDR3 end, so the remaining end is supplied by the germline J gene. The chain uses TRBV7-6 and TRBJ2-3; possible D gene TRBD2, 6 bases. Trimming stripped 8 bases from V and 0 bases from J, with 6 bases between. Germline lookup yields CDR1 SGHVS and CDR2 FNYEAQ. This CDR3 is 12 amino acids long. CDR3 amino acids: CASGTSTDTQYF. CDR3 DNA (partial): TGTGCCAGCGGGACTAGCACAGATACG.

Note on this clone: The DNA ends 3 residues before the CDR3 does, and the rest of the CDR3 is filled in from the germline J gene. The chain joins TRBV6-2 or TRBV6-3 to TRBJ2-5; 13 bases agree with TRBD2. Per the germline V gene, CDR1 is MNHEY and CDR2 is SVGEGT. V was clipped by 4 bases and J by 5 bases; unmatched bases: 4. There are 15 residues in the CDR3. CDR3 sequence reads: CASSSGTSGVETQYF. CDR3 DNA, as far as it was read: TGTGCCAGCAGTTCCGGGACTAGCGGGGTGGAGACC.

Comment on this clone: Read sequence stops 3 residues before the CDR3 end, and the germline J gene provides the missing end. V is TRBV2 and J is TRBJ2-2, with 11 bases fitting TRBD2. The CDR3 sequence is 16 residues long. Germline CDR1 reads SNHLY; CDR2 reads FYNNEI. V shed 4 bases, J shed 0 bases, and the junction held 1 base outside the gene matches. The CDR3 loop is CASSGLAGTNTGELFF. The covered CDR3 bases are TGTGCCAGCAGTGGACTAGCGGGGACGAACACCGGGGAG.

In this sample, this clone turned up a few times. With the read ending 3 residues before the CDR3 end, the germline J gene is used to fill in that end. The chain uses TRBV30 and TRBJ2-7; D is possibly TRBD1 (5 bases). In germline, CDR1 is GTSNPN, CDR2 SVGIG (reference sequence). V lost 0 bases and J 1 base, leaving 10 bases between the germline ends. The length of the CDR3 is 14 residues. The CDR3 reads CAWSVTRASYEQYF. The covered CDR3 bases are TGTGCCTGGAGTGTAACCAGGGCATCCTACGAG.

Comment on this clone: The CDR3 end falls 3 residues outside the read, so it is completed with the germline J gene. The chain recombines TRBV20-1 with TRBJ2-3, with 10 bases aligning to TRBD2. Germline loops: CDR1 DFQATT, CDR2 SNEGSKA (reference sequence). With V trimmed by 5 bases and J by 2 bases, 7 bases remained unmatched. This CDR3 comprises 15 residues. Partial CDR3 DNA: TGCAGTGCTTCCATCGGACTAGCGGACACAGATACG. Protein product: CSASIGLADTDT. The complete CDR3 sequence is CSASIGLADTDTQYF.

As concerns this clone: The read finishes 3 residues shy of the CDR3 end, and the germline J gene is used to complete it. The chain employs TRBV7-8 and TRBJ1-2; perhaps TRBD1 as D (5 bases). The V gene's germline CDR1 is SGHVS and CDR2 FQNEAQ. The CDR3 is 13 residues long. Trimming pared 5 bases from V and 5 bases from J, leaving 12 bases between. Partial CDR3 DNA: TGTGCCAGCAGCCCGACAGAATCTTATGGC. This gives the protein CASSPTESYG. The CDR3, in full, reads CASSPTESYGYTF.

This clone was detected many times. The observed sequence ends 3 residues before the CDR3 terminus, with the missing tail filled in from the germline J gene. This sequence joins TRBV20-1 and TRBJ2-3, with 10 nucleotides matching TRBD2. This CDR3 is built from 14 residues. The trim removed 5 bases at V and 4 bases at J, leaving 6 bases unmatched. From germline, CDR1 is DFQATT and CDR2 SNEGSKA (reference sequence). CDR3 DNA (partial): TGCAGTGCTCCCCTAGCGGGAGTGGCAGATACG. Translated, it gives CSAPLAGVADT. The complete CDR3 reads CSAPLAGVADTQYF.

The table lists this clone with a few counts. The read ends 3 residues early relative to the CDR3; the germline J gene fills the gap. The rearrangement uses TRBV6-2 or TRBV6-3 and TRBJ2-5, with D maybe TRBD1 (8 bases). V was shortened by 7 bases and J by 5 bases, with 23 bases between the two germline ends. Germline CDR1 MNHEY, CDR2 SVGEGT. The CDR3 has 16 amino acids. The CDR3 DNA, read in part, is TGTGCCAGCACCTCCTTCGGACAGGGAGGGAGGGAGACC. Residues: CASTSFGQGGRET. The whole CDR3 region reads CASTSFGQGGRETQYF.

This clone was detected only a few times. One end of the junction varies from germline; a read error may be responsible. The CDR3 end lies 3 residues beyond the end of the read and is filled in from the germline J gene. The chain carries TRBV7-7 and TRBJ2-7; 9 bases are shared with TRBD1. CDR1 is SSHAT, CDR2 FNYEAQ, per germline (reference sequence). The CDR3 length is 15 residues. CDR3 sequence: CASSLGTGPTYEQYF. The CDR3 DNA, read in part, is TGTGCTAGCAGCCTTGGGACAGGGCCGACCTACGAG.